One T cell receptor beta chain is described in this entry. This specimen comes from a study of response to subunit inactivated influenza vaccine. TCRdb reanalysed the RT-PCR reads using MiXCR and keeps one entry per CDR3 protein. The sample yields hundreds of thousands of distinct CDR3 sequences, roughly 14% seen once. CDR1 and CDR2 from the germline V gene are SQVTM and ANQGSEA. CDR3 length: 16 residues. V gave up 6 bases and J gave up 1 base; unmatched junction bases: 11. Sequenced here: PBMCs from blood, sampled around 15 days before vaccination. The clonotype originates from a man aged 45-65 years who received an inactivated influenza vaccine. V and J are TRBV29-1 and TRBJ2-1; TRBD1 matches 8 bases. The CDR3 is CSVHLRGRESYNEQFF. The CDR3 DNA is TGCAGCGTCCACCTCAGGGGGCGCGAGTCCTACAATGAGCAGTTCTTC.